A single sample is the source of the 11 T cell receptor beta chains below, sequenced in a study of control samples from healthy donors and cancer patients (dated by TCRdb to 2018 to 2021). Libraries were built with the immunoSEQ multiplex PCR assay. The immuneACCESS repertoire file appears here via TCRdb, limited to in-frame rearrangements. These files lack a portion of the clones; in checked studies, under half of the deficit traces to unresolved V genes, and the cause of the others is not known. In all, the sample holds fewer than 95,000 clones, and about 84% of those were seen once. Of the sample, roughly 2% is held by the ten largest clones. Sequenced sample: blood. The origin of the receptors is a woman in her thirties or forties in good health.

The chain links TRBV6-6 to TRBJ2-5; 12 bases align to TRBD2. V shed 5 bases and J 2 bases; nucleotides not matched to a gene: 12. CDR1 is MNHNY, CDR2 SVGAGI, per germline (reference sequence). There are 18 residues in the CDR3. The DNA for the CDR3 is TGTGCCAGCAGTCCCCTCCTAGCGGGGGGGCCTCGACAAGAGACCCAGTACTTC. This sequence encodes CASSPLLAGGPRQETQYF.

Here the CDR3 DNA reads TGTGCCAGCGCGGGGGGGGGAGCTAATCAGCCCCAGCATTTT. Translating it yields CASAGGGANQPQHF. This chain joins TRBV2 and TRBJ1-5; tentative D call: TRBD1 (5 bases). Per the germline V gene, CDR1 is SNHLY and CDR2 is FYNNEI. The CDR3 length is 14 residues. Trimming removed 8 bases from V and 4 bases from J, with 15 bases in between.

Points on this clone: The sample contains more than one DNA sequence encoding this CDR3. This rearrangement joins TRBV3-1 (or the pseudogene TRBV3-2) to TRBJ2-1; 7 positions agree with TRBD2. The CDR3 contains 14 residues. CDR1 and CDR2 from the germline V gene are LGHDT and YNNKEL (reference sequence). V trimming: 1 base; J trimming: 9 bases; junction bases outside the gene matches: 6. CDR3 coding DNA: TGTGCCAGCAGCCAAGGGCTTGGGGGGGGTGAGCAGTTCTTC. Translating it yields CASSQGLGGGEQFF.

This chain uses TRBV7-8 with TRBJ1-1; D is unclear. Germline CDR1 is SGHVS and CDR2 is FQNEAQ. V lost 2 bases, J lost 4 bases, and 17 bases lay in between. The CDR3 consists of 16 residues. As DNA, the CDR3 is TGTGCCAGCAGCTTATTTGCGAGTAGAGTCGGCACTGAAGCTTTCTTT. It codes for CASSLFASRVGTEAFF.

The V call is TRBV4-1, the J call TRBJ2-3, with 10 bases that match TRBD2. V was pared by 6 bases and J by 6 bases, with 18 bases of the junction left unmatched. This CDR3 is 18 amino acids long. The germline gives CDR1 MGHRA, CDR2 YSYEKL. CDR3 protein: CASRLARSSGGAGDTQYF. The CDR3 nucleotides read TGCGCCAGCAGGCTCGCGCGGAGCAGCGGGGGGGCCGGGGATACGCAGTATTTT.

The genes are TRBV25-1 and TRBJ2-1; D is perhaps TRBD2 (6 bases). Trimming stripped 5 bases from V and 4 bases from J, with 24 bases between. The CDR3 totals 18 residues. CDR1 and CDR2 (germline): MGHDK, SYGVNS. The CDR3 nucleotides read TGTGCCAGCAGTCCCGAGGCCTACGGGCGGGGCCCTTACAATGAGCAGTTCTTC. Translating it yields CASSPEAYGRGPYNEQFF.

This chain connects TRBV7-2 to TRBJ1-2; no clear D gene. CDR3 length: 12 residues. The germline CDR1 and CDR2 sequences are SGHTA and FQGNSA. Deletions cut 4 bases from V and 7 bases from J, with 10 bases between. The CDR3 DNA sequence: TGTGCCAGCAGCTCCTGGGCCGGTGGCTACACCTTC. Protein: CASSSWAGGYTF. The full variable domain, with the rest looked up from reference TRBV7-2 and TRBJ1-2, is GAGVSQSPSNKVTEKGKDVELRCDPISGHTALYWYRQSLGQGLEFLIYFQGNSAPDKSGLPSDRFSAERTGGSVSTLTIQRTQQEDSAVYLCASSSWAGGYTFGSGTRLTVV.

The chain combines TRBV5-1 with TRBJ2-1; 14 bases are shared with TRBD2. The V and J ends lost 4 bases and 4 bases, in that order; junction bases with no gene match: 1. Germline V gene sequence: CDR1 SGHRS, CDR2 YFSETQ. The CDR3 has 15 residues. CDR3 residues: CASSRTSGGYNEQFF. For the CDR3, the DNA is TGCGCCAGCAGCCGGACTAGCGGGGGGTACAATGAGCAGTTCTTC. The full variable domain, with the rest looked up from reference TRBV5-1 and TRBJ2-1, is KAGVTQTPRYLIKTRGQQVTLSCSPISGHRSVSWYQQTPGQGLQFLFEYFSETQRNKGNFPGRFSGRQFSNSRSEMNVSTLELGDSALYLCASSRTSGGYNEQFFGPGTRLTVL.

The rearrangement uses TRBV6-1 and TRBJ1-6, with TRBD1 matching over 8 bases. This CDR3 has 17 amino acids. CDR1 is MNHNS, CDR2 SASEGT, per germline. The V and J ends lost 3 bases and 2 bases, in that order; junction bases with no gene match: 6. In nucleotides, the CDR3 is TGTGCCAGCAGTGATGAGGGACAGGCCGCCTATAATTCACCCCTCCACTTT. Protein sequence: CASSDEGQAAYNSPLHF.

The count of this clone is one. J is TRBJ2-7 and V is TRBV5-8; no clear D. V lost 0 bases and J lost 8, with 9 bases in between. CDR1 and CDR2 from the germline V gene are SGHTS and YDEGEE. The CDR3 spans 12 residues. The CDR3 nucleotides are TGTGCCAGCAGCTTGGTTCGGAATCAGCAGTACTTC. Translating it yields CASSLVRNQQYF.

The chain combines TRBV5-1 with TRBJ1-2; D is undetermined. Trimming shortened V by 2 bases and J by 1 base, and 9 bases separated the two germline ends. Germline V gene lookup returns CDR1 SGHRS and CDR2 YFSETQ. This CDR3 comprises 14 residues. CDR3 sequence (DNA): TGCGCCAGCAGCTTTGAACCGCTTAACTATGGCTACACCTTC. Translation: CASSFEPLNYGYTF.